Following are 7 T cell receptor beta chains from one sample sequenced in a study of T cells expressing NK-cell markers. TCRdb processed the 5' RACE reads again and assigns one entry to each CDR3 protein, with no DNA. Recorded here are just under 150,000 distinct CDR3 sequences; the top ten clones represent more than 10%. Sample: blood T cells: a sorted CD56 or NKG2C T cell subset, CD4+ or CD8+ T cells, or bulk PBMC T cells (not recorded which). These receptors were collected from a man aged 18 to 29 in good health.

The rearrangement links TRBV20-1 to TRBJ2-1; no DNA is available, so the TRBD2 call from TCRdb remains unchecked. There are 14 residues in the CDR3. CDR1 is DFQATT and CDR2 is SNEGSKA in the germline V gene (reference sequence). CDR3 region: CSAPNRDAGNEQFF.

The J gene is TRBJ2-4, the V gene TRBV6-2 or TRBV6-3; TCRdb returns TRBD1, unconfirmable since there is no DNA. This CDR3 has 20 amino acids. CDR1 is MNHEY and CDR2 is SVGEGT in the germline V gene. CDR3 residues: CASSYPNTGTGIYGENIQYF.

The chain carries TRBV10-3 and TRBJ2-1. Germline CDR1 ENHRY, CDR2 SYGVKD. CDR3 length: 15 amino acids. The CDR3 is CAISESISSWNEQFF.

This chain links TRBV6-5 with TRBJ2-2; TCRdb proposes TRBD1, but this gene call is untestable without DNA. From germline, CDR1 is MNHEY and CDR2 SVGAGI. The CDR3 runs to 16 residues. CDR3 loop: CASSYSVQGAPGELFF.

V and J are TRBV6-5 and TRBJ2-3; absent DNA, TCRdb's TRBD1 call cannot be checked. The germline V gene has CDR1 MNHEY and CDR2 SVGAGI. There are 15 residues in the CDR3. This chain's CDR3 is CASSYRDRPKDTQYF.

CDR3 protein: CASSVEGDSGELFF. This chain joins TRBV9 and TRBJ2-2; with no DNA, the TCRdb D assignment of TRBD1 cannot be verified. Germline loops: CDR1 SGDLS, CDR2 YYNGEE. This CDR3 has 14 amino acids.

CDR3 loop: CASSQGENIQYF. J is TRBJ2-4 and V is TRBV4-2. Germline assignment: CDR1 LGHNA and CDR2 YNFKEQ. The CDR3 length is 12 residues.